The entry below describes one T cell receptor beta chain. This clone's antigen is unknown. Base quality data are lacking; no much larger clone is found one base away. In light of the paper, this sample's time point label describes: cells obtained before transplantation from donor or recipient. CD3+CD4+ and CD3+CD8+ populations were FACS-sorted from unstimulated pre-transplant donor and recipient cells taken from spleen or lymph nodes. The entry originates in a study of graft-versus-host responses after intestinal transplantation (dated by TCRdb to the early 2020s). Background on the whole study: Recipients received multivisceral, liver-intestinal, or isolated intestinal transplants. Alloreactive clones were identified by sequencing pre-transplant mixed lymphocyte reaction products and comparing these products with unstimulated pre-transplant donor and recipient T cells. After intestinal transplantation, graft-versus-host and host-versus-graft alloreactive T cell clones were followed in the graft, circulation and bone marrow using bulk TCR-beta CDR3 sequencing. Donor T cell macrochimerism was defined as a peak of at least 4% donor T cells among recipient peripheral blood mononuclear cells. A cohort of around 25 intestinal transplant recipients, including one retransplant, was enrolled, and 3 patients lacking pretransplant specimens were excluded. Instead of going to the commercial service, samples from a few later patients were sequenced in-house on an Illumina MiSeq and processed with MiXCR. Every recipient was given anti-thymocyte globulin induction, followed by about 3 years of maintenance tacrolimus and steroids.

The CDR3 contains 16 residues, cysteine and phenylalanine counted. The kept DNA is CDR3 alone, 48 bases in frame from the first base. CDR1 and CDR2, per the germline V gene, are MGHRA and YSYEKL. V is reduced by 1 base and J by 2 bases, leaving a spacing of 14 bases between them. Libraries were prepared through the immunoSEQ multiplex PCR assay. For most patients, genomic DNA was isolated using the Qiagen DNeasy Blood and Tissue Kit and was shipped frozen to Adaptive Biotechnologies for TCR sequencing. For most patients, genomic DNA was subjected to high-throughput TCR-beta CDR3 sequencing by Adaptive Biotechnologies. In the authors' own workflow: Adaptive's ImmunoSEQ software was the source of the TCR sequencing data for 15 to 20 patients, while a few other patients were processed with MiXCR and VDJtools. To correct CD4 versus CD8 sorting errors, any sequence found in both subsets at a frequency ratio below 5:1 was removed. CDR3 nucleotide sequences shared by donor and recipient were removed because the origin of these sequences could not be assigned. Alloreactive clones required at least 2-fold expansion over unstimulated cells and minimum CFSE-low frequency of 0.002% (template counts) or 0.001% (read counts). A clone was considered mappable if detected in the sequenced pre-transplant spleen, lymph node, or MLR CFSE-low populations of the donor or recipient. Cumulative frequency of alloreactive clones was calculated as a percentage of all sequences weighted by copy number. In its TCRdb copy, this immuneACCESS table keeps in-frame sequences only and misses some clones. Where compared with another copy, unresolved V genes explain less than half of these, and the others have no known cause. V and J calls and clone size are as listed in that table; D and trimming were resolved from the DNA. The table for this sample lists about 88,000 clones; approximately 94% of them were counted only once. About 0.2% of the sample belongs to the ten largest clones.

General conclusions and limits of the study: The relatively low number and heterogeneity of intestinal transplant patients limited the conclusions. High GvH to HvG T cell clonal ratios were observed in the allografts of patients with donor T cell macrochimerism. GvH clones were detected in recipient bone marrow, and some appeared earlier in ileal mucosa or blood, consistent with an intestinal mucosal origin. Early after transplant, peak levels of circulating GvH clones were associated with declines in HvG clones.

The input for sequencing was unstimulated CD4+ T cells sorted from spleen or lymph node cells, taken before transplant. The V and J segments used are TRBV4-1 and TRBJ1-1, and TRBD1 may be the D gene, going by 6 matching bases. The source is a human donor who was the organ donor for an intestinal transplant. CDR3 loop: CASSQVLRGDNTEAFF. The DNA is TGCGCCAGCAGCCAAGTTCTCAGGGGCGATAACACTGAAGCTTTCTTT.